One and the same sample provided the 31 T cell receptor beta chains below, sequenced in a study of cytomegalovirus exposure and HLA in healthy donors. This PCR relied on a set of 60 Vbeta primers and 13 Jbeta primers. Clones were sequenced by immunoSEQ multiplex PCR, and TCRdb holds only the in-frame ones, with some missing. This sample yields fewer than 110,000 clones, of which 75% to 90% are seen a single time; approximately 3.9% belongs to the top ten. Sequencing was performed on PBMCs. All receptors derive from a man aged 30 to 45 in good health and CMV-seronegative.

CDR3 in DNA: TGTGCCAGCAGCTTGCAGGGCTCTCGGGGCTACACCTTC. It encodes CASSLQGSRGYTF. J is TRBJ1-2 and V is TRBV7-8; D is possibly TRBD1 (5 bases). CDR3 length equals 13 residues. Trimming removed 3 bases from V and 8 bases from J, with 13 bases in between. Germline loops: CDR1 SGHVS, CDR2 FQNEAQ.

V gene TRBV10-3 combines with J gene TRBJ1-2, with 7 bases lining up with TRBD1. V was clipped by 2 bases and J by 8 bases; unmatched bases: 11. This CDR3 has 15 residues. CDR1 and CDR2 from the germline V gene are ENHRY and SYGVKD. The CDR3 DNA sequence: TGTGCCATCAGTGAGCCGGGACAGCCGAAAAGGGGCTACACCTTC. Translated: CAISEPGQPKRGYTF.

This rearrangement joins TRBV4-3 to TRBJ2-1, with TRBD2 identical over 11 bases. The CDR3 extends over 17 amino acids. CDR1 and CDR2 (germline): LGHNA, YSLEER. The V and J ends lost 1 base and 7 bases, in that order; junction bases with no gene match: 9. The CDR3 DNA reads as TGCGCCAGCAGCCAAGGCGCGTTGACTAGCGGGATAAATGAGCAGTTCTTC. Translating gives CASSQGALTSGINEQFF.

The V gene is TRBV7-8, the J gene TRBJ2-1; 12 nucleotides align to TRBD2. CDR3 length equals 15 residues. Germline CDR1 is SGHVS and CDR2 is FQNEAQ. Trimming cost V 7 bases and J 6 bases; bases outside gene matches: 7. The CDR3 sequence is CASIQTSGGFNEQFF. The CDR3 DNA sequence: TGTGCCAGCATCCAGACTAGCGGGGGCTTCAATGAGCAGTTCTTC.

This chain connects TRBV5-4 to TRBJ2-1; weak D call: TRBD2 (6 bases). Germline values: CDR1 SGHNT, CDR2 YYREEE (reference sequence). The CDR3 has 14 residues. V gave up 5 bases and J gave up 8 bases, with 17 bases separating them. The CDR3 nucleotides read TGTGCCAGCAGAGGTGCGCCTAGCGATTATGAGCAGTTCTTC. This translates into CASRGAPSDYEQFF.

The chain combines TRBV28 with TRBJ1-5, with a weak D call TRBD1 (5 bases). V was cut by 1 base and J by 0 bases, with 10 bases left in between. The CDR3 totals 16 residues. Per germline, CDR1 MDHEN and CDR2 SYDVKM. CDR3 nucleotides: TGTGCCAGCAGTTTATTCCTGACAGATAGCAATCAGCCCCAGCATTTT. Translating gives CASSLFLTDSNQPQHF.

This sequence joins TRBV28 and TRBJ2-6, with TRBD1 as a possible D gene (6 bases). CDR1 is MDHEN and CDR2 is SYDVKM in the germline V gene. CDR3 size: 16 residues. The V end lost 7 bases, the J end lost 4 bases, and 17 bases lay between the germline ends. CDR3 protein: CASTGSGGLGANVLTF. In DNA, the CDR3 is TGTGCCAGCACAGGTAGTGGGGGCTTAGGGGCCAACGTCCTGACTTTC. The complete variable domain, with remaining parts taken from reference TRBV28 and TRBJ2-6, reads DVKVTQSSRYLVKRTGEKVFLECVQDMDHENMFWYRQDPGLGLRLIYFSYDVKMKEKGDIPEGYSVSREKKERFSLILESASTNQTSMYLCASTGSGGLGANVLTFGAGSRLTVL.

The chain is built from TRBV5-5 and TRBJ1-4; D unresolved. Germline-derived CDR1 and CDR2 are SGHKS and YYEKEE (reference sequence). This CDR3 contains 13 residues. Trimming stripped 2 bases from V and 8 bases from J, with 10 bases between. The CDR3 DNA reads as TGTGCCAGCAGCTTAGTAGGGAGAGAAAAACTGTTTTTT. This codes for CASSLVGREKLFF.

This clone occurred a few times. This chain connects TRBV6-5 to TRBJ1-2; 10 bases fit TRBD1. There are 15 residues in the CDR3. The V and J ends lost 2 bases and 4 bases, in that order; junction bases with no gene match: 4. Germline loops: CDR1 MNHEY, CDR2 SVGAGI. DNA for the CDR3: TGTGCCAGCAGTTACCGGGACAGGGGCGGCTATGGCTACACCTTC. It translates to CASSYRDRGGYGYTF.

In nucleotides, the CDR3 is TGCAGCGTTGTAACAGAGAACACTGAAGCTTTCTTT. As protein: CSVVTENTEAFF. The chain links TRBV29-1 to TRBJ1-1, with unresolved D. The ends were cut back, 4 bases at V and 1 base at J, with 7 bases in the middle. This CDR3 is built from 12 residues. Per germline, CDR1 SQVTM and CDR2 ANQGSEA.

The J gene is TRBJ1-2, the V gene TRBV28, with D unresolved. Trimming took 4 bases from V and 3 from J, leaving 9 bases between them. The CDR3 runs to 13 residues. CDR1 is MDHEN and CDR2 is SYDVKM in the germline V gene. In DNA, the CDR3 is TGTGCCAGCAGTTCCCCGGGAGACTATGGCTACACCTTC. It specifies CASSSPGDYGYTF.

The V and J genes are TRBV5-1 and TRBJ1-2, with a possible D match to TRBD1 (6 bases). The CDR3 is 17 residues long. Germline lookup yields CDR1 SGHRS and CDR2 YFSETQ. Trimming stripped 0 bases from V and 3 bases from J, with 18 bases between. The CDR3 DNA reads as TGCGCCAGCAGCTTGGTTAACAGGGCCAACCGGGACTATGGCTACACCTTC. Protein sequence: CASSLVNRANRDYGYTF.

The CDR3 region has the DNA TGTGCCAGCAGCGCTGGACAGGGCCCTTACGAGCAGTACTTC. As protein: CASSAGQGPYEQYF. The chain recombines TRBV7-7 with TRBJ2-7; 8 bases agree with TRBD1. Germline V gives CDR1 SSHAT, CDR2 FNYEAQ (reference sequence). There are 14 residues in the CDR3. V lost 5 bases and J lost 4; bases outside the gene matches: 7.

This clone was detected once. The chain is built from TRBV19 and TRBJ1-6; a weak D match, TRBD1 (6 bases). The germline gives CDR1 LNHDA, CDR2 SQIVND (reference sequence). There are 15 residues in the CDR3. The V end lost 3 bases, the J end lost 5 bases, and 11 bases lay between the germline ends. The CDR3 DNA sequence: TGTGCCAGTAGTATGGGGGCAGGGAATAATTCACCCCTCCACTTT. It specifies CASSMGAGNNSPLHF. Using reference TRBV19 and TRBJ1-6 for the parts outside the CDR3, the full variable domain is DGGITQSPKYLFRKEGQNVTLSCEQNLNHDAMYWYRQDPGQGLRLIYYSQIVNDFQKGDIAEGYSVSREKKESFPLTVTSAQKNPTAFYLCASSMGAGNNSPLHFGNGTRLTVT.

The V and J genes are TRBV28 and TRBJ2-5, with TRBD2 identical over 11 bases. The CDR3 has 15 amino acids. Per the germline V gene, CDR1 is MDHEN and CDR2 is SYDVKM. Trimming at V came to 3 bases and at J to 4 bases, leaving 4 bases not matched to a gene. The CDR3 DNA sequence: TGTGCCAGCAGTTTTCTAGCGGGAGGTGTAGAGACCCAGTACTTC. Its translation: CASSFLAGGVETQYF.

The chain joins TRBV28 to TRBJ2-3; 7 nucleotides line up with TRBD2. The CDR3 loop spans 14 amino acids. Looked up from germline, CDR1 is MDHEN and CDR2 is SYDVKM. The V gene end was trimmed by 7 bases and the J gene end by 6 bases; junction bases not matched to a gene: 10. CDR3 DNA sequence: TGTGCCAGCACCCCGGGGGGATATTATGATACGCAGTATTTT. Its translation is CASTPGGYYDTQYF.

This clone was seen more than once but under ten times. This rearrangement joins TRBV28 to TRBJ1-1; unclear D gene. V lost 3 bases and J 5 bases, leaving 16 bases between the germline ends. Germline V lookup: CDR1 MDHEN, CDR2 SYDVKM. CDR3 length: 15 amino acids. CDR3 region: CASSFRWGERTEAFF. The CDR3 DNA reads as TGTGCCAGCAGTTTTAGATGGGGTGAGCGGACTGAAGCTTTCTTT.

This clone was detected a few times. The J gene is TRBJ2-5, the V gene TRBV7-3; 9 nucleotides match TRBD2. Germline loops: CDR1 SGHTA, CDR2 FQGTGA. V trimming: 4 bases; J trimming: 5 bases; junction bases outside the gene matches: 2. The CDR3 runs 13 residues. This chain's CDR3 is CASSYGLAETQYF. The CDR3 bases are TGTGCCAGCAGCTACGGACTAGCGGAGACCCAGTACTTC.

This chain uses TRBV13 with TRBJ2-7; D possibly corresponds to TRBD2 (5 bases). The germline CDR1 and CDR2 sequences are PRHDT and FYEKMQ (reference sequence). V lost 0 bases to trimming and J lost 3 bases, with 12 bases between them. The length of the CDR3 is 15 residues. CDR3 residues: CASSLGGELDYEQYF. For the CDR3, the DNA is TGTGCCAGCAGCTTAGGCGGGGAGCTTGACTACGAGCAGTACTTC. Using reference TRBV13 and TRBJ2-7 for the parts outside the CDR3, the full variable domain is AAGVIQSPRHLIKEKRETATLKCYPIPRHDTVYWYQQGPGQDPQFLISFYEKMQSDKGSIPDRFSAQQFSDYHSELNMSSLELGDSALYFCASSLGGELDYEQYFGPGTRLTVT.

This clone was counted once. The gene calls are TRBV6-5 and TRBJ2-5, with 7 bases fitting TRBD2. The DNA end is a closer match to TRBJ2-7, so the J assignment may be wrong. Germline CDR1 MNHEY, CDR2 SVGAGI. This CDR3 has 14 residues. The CDR3 nucleotides are TGTGCCAGCACTCCGGCGGGAGTGGGCTACGAGCAGTACTTC. Translation: CASTPAGVGYEQYF.

This clone appeared once. This chain uses TRBV7-9 with TRBJ1-1, with a possible D match to TRBD1 (6 bases). From germline, CDR1 is SEHNR and CDR2 FQNEAQ (reference sequence). The CDR3 length is 16 residues. Trimming stripped 5 bases from V and 0 bases from J, with 16 bases between. CDR3 in amino acids: CASSHRGGLLNTEAFF. CDR3 DNA sequence: TGTGCCAGCAGCCACCGGGGGGGGCTTCTGAACACTGAAGCTTTCTTT.

The chain joins TRBV6-5 to TRBJ2-1; 9 bases map to TRBD2. The CDR3 has 16 residues. Germline values: CDR1 MNHEY, CDR2 SVGAGI. V lost 0 bases, J lost 4 bases, and 4 bases stayed unmatched. The CDR3 DNA reads as TGTGCCAGCAGTTACTCCTATAGCGGGGGTTACAATGAGCAGTTCTTC. It is translated as CASSYSYSGGYNEQFF.

V gene TRBV5-4 combines with J gene TRBJ2-3; 7 positions match TRBD2. V gave up 1 base and J gave up 0 bases; unmatched junction bases: 5. Germline CDR1 SGHNT, CDR2 YYREEE (reference sequence). This CDR3 is built from 16 residues. The DNA for the CDR3 is TGTGCCAGCAGCTTGCCTAGCGGAAGCAGCACAGATACGCAGTATTTT. Translated, it gives CASSLPSGSSTDTQYF.

This clone is a singleton in its sample. V usage is TRBV28 and J usage is TRBJ2-2; TRBD2 might be the D (5 bases). The CDR3 is 16 residues long. V was clipped by 7 bases and J by 5 bases, with 20 bases between them. Germline loops: CDR1 MDHEN, CDR2 SYDVKM. The DNA for the CDR3 is TGTGCCAGCACTCTATGGTCATCCGGGGAGACCGGGGAGCTGTTTTTT. Translated: CASTLWSSGETGELFF. Variable domain in full (rest from reference TRBV28 and TRBJ2-2): DVKVTQSSRYLVKRTGEKVFLECVQDMDHENMFWYRQDPGLGLRLIYFSYDVKMKEKGDIPEGYSVSREKKERFSLILESASTNQTSMYLCASTLWSSGETGELFFGEGSRLTVL.

V usage is TRBV15 and J usage is TRBJ1-2; maybe TRBD1 (5 bases). The CDR3 has 13 amino acids. The V gene's germline CDR1 is LNHNV and CDR2 YYDKDF (reference sequence). Trimming shortened V by 5 bases and J by 4 bases, and 11 bases separated the two germline ends. DNA of the CDR3: TGTGCCACCAGCGTGACAGAGTCCTATGGCTACACCTTC. Translated, it gives CATSVTESYGYTF.

The chain is built from TRBV11-3 and TRBJ1-3, with 9 bases matching TRBD1. CDR1 is SGHNT, CDR2 YENEEA, per germline. The CDR3 loop spans 14 amino acids. Germline trimming cut 5 bases from V and 4 bases from J; bases unmatched to any gene: 3. DNA of the CDR3: TGTGCCAGCAGCCCCGGGACAGGGGGAAACACCATATATTTT. Translation gives CASSPGTGGNTIYF.

V is TRBV29-1 and J is TRBJ2-3, with D possibly being TRBD2 (6 bases). Germline-derived CDR1 and CDR2 are SQVTM and ANQGSEA. V was pared by 4 bases and J by 0 bases, with 8 bases between. The CDR3 extends over 13 amino acids. CDR3 in DNA: TGCAGCGTTGGAGGGAGGAGCACAGATACGCAGTATTTT. It specifies CSVGGRSTDTQYF.

Note on this clone: Without the conserved terminal phenylalanine or tryptophan, this CDR3 likely stems from a read error. V gene TRBV15 combines with J gene TRBJ2-2; D is unclear. The CDR3 is 13 amino acids. Germline V CDR1 and CDR2: LNHNV, YYDKDF (reference sequence). The V end lost 3 bases, the J end lost 4 bases, and 6 bases lay between the germline ends. The CDR3 protein is CATSREFTGELFV. CDR3 nucleotides: TGTGCCACCAGCAGGGAATTCACCGGGGAGCTGTTTGTT.

This rearrangement joins TRBV13 to TRBJ1-2, with 12 bases matching TRBD1. Looked up from germline, CDR1 is PRHDT and CDR2 is FYEKMQ (reference sequence). The J segment lost 8 bases and the V segment lost 5 bases, leaving 9 bases of the junction unmatched. The CDR3 is 15 amino acids. The CDR3 here is CASSPEGQGARGYTF. The CDR3, as DNA: TGTGCCAGCAGCCCGGAGGGACAGGGGGCCCGCGGCTACACCTTC.

The V call is TRBV14, the J call TRBJ2-7; possibly TRBD1 for D (6 bases). This CDR3 comprises 12 residues. Trimming removed 4 bases at V and 4 bases at J, with 8 bases between. Germline CDR1 and CDR2: SGHDN and FVKESK. In DNA form, the CDR3 reads TGTGCCAGCAGCCCGACAGGTTACGAGCAGTACTTC. Amino acids: CASSPTGYEQYF.

This chain uses TRBV18 with TRBJ2-1; D perhaps matches TRBD2 (6 bases). CDR1 and CDR2 (germline): KGHSH, LQKENI. The CDR3 is 13 amino acids. Trimming removed 6 bases at V and 4 bases at J, with 10 bases between. In DNA, the CDR3 is TGTGCCAGCTCCGAGGGACTTTACAATGAGCAGTTCTTC. It encodes CASSEGLYNEQFF.